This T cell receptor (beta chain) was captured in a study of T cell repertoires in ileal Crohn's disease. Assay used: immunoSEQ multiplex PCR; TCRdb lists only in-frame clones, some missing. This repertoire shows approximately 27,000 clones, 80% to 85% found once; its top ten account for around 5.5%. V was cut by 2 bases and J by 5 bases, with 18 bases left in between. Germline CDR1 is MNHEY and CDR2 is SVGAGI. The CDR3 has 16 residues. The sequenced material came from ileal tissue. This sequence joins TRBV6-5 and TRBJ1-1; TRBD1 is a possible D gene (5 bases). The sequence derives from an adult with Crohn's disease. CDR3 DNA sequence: TGTGCCAGCAGTTACGGGTTCGGGGGAGGAAGGACTGAAGCTTTCTTT. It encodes CASSYGFGGGRTEAFF.